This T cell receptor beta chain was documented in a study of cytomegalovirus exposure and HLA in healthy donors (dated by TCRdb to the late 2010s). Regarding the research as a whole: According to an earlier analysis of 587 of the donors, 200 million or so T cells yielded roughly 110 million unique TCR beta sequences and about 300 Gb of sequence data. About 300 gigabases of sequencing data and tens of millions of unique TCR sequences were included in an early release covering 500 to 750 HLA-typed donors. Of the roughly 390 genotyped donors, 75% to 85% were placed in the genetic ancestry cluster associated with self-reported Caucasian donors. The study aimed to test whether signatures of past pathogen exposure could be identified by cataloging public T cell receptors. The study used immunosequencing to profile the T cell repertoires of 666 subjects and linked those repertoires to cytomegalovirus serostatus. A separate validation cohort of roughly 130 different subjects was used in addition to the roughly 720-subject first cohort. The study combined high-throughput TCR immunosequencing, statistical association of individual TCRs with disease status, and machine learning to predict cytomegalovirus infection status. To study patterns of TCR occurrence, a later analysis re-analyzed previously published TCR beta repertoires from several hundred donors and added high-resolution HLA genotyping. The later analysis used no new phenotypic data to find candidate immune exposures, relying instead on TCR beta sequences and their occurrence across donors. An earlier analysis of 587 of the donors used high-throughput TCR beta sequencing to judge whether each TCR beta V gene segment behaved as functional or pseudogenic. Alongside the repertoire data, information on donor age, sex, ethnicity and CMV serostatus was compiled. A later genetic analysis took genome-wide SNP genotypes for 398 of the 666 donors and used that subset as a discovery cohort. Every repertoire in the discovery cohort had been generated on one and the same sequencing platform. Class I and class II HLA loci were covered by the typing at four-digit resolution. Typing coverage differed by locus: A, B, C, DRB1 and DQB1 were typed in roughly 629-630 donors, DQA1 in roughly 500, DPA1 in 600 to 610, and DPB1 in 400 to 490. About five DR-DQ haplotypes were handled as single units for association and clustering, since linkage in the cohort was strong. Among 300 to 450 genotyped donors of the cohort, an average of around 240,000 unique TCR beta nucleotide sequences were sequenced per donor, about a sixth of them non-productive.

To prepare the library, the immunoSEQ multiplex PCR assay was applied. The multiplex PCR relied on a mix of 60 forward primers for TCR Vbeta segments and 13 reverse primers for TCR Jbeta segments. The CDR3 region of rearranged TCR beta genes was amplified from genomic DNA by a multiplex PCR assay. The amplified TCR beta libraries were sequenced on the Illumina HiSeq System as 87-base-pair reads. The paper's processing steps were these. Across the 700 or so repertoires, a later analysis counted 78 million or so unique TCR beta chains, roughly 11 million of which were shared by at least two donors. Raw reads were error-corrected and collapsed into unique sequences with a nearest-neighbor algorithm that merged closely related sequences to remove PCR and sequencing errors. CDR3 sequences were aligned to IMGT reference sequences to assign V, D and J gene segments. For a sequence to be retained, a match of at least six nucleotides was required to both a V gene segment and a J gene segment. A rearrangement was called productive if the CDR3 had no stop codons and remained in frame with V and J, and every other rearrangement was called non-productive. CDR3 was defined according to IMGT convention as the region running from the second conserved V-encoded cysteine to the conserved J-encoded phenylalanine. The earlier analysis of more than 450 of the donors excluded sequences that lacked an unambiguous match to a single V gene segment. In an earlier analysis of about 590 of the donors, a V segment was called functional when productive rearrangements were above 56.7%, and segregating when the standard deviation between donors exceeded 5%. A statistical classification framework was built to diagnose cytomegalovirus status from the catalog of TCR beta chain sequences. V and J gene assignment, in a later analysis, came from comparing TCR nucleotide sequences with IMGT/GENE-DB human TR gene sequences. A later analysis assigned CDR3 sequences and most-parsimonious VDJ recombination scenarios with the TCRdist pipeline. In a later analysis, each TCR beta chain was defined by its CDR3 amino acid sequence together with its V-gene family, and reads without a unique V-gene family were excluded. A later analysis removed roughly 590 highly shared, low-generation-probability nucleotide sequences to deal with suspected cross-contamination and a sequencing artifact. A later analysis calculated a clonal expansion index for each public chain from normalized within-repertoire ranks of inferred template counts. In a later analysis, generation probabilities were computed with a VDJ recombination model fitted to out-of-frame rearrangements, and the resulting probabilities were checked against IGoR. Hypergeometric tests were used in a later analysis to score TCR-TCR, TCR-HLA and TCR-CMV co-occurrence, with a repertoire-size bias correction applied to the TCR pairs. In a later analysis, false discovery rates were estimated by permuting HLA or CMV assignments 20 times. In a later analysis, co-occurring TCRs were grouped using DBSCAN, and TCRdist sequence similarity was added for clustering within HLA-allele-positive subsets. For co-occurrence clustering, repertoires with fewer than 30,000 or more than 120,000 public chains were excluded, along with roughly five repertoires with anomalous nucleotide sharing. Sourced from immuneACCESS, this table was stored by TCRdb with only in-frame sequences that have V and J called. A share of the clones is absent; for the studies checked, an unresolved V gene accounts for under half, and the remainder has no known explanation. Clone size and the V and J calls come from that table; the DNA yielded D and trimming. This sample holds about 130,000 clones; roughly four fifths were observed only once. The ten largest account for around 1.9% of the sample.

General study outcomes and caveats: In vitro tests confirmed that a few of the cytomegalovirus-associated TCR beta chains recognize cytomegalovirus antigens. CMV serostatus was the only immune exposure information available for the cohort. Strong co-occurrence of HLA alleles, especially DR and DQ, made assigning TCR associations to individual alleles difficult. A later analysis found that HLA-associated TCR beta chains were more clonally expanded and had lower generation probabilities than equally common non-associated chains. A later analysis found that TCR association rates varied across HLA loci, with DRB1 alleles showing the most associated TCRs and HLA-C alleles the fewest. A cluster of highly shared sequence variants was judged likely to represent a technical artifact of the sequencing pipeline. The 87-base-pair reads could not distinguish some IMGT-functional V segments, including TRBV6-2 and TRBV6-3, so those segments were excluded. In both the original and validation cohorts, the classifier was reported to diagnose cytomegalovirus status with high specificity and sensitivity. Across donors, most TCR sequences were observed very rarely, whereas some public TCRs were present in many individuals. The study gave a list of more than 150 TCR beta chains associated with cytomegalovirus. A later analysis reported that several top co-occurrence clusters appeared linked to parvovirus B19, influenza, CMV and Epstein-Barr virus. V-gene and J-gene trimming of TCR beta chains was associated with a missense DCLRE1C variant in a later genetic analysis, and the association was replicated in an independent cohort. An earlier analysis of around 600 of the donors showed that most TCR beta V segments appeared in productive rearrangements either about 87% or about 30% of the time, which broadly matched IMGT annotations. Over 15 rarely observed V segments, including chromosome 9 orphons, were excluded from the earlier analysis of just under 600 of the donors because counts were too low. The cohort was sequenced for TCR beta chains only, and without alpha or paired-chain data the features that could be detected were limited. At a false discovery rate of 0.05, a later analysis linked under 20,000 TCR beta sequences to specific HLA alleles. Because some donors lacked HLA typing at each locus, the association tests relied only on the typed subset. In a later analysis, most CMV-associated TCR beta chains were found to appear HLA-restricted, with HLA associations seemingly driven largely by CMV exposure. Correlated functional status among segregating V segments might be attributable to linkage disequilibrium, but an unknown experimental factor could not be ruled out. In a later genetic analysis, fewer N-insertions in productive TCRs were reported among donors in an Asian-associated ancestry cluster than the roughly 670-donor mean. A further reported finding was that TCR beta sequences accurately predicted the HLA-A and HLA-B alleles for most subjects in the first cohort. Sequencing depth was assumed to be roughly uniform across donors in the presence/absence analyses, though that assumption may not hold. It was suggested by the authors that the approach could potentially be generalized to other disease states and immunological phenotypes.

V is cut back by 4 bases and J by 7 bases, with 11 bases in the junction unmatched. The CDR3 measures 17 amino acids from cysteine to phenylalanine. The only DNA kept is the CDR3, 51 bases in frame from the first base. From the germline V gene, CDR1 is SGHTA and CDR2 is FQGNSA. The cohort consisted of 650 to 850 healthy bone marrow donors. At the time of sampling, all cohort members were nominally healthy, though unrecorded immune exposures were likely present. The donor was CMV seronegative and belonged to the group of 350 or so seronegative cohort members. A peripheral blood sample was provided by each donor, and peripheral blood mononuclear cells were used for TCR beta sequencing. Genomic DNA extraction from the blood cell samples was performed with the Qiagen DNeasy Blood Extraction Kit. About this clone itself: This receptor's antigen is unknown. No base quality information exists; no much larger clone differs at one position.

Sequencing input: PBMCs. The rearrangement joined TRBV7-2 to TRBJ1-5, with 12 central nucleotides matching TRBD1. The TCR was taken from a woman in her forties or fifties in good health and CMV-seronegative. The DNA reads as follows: TGTGCCAGCAGCTGGACCCCGGGACAGGGGGCCGCCCAGCCCCAGCATTTT. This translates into CASSWTPGQGAAQPQHF.